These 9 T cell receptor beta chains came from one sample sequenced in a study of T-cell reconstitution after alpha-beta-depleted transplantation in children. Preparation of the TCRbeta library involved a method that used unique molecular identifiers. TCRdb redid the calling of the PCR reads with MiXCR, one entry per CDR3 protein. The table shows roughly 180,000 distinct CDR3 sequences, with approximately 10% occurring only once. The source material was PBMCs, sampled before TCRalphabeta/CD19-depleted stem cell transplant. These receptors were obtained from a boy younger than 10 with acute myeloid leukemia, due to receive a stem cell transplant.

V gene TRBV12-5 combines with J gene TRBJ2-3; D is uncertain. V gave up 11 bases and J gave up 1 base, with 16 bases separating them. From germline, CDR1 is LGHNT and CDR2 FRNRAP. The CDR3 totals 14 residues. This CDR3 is CAAGYGRGTDTQYF. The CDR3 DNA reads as TGTGCTGCCGGATACGGACGCGGCACAGATACGCAGTATTTT.

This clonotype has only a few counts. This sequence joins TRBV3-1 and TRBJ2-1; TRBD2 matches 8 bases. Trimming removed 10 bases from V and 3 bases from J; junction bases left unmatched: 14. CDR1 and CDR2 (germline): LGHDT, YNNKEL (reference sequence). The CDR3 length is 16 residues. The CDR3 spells CATSQWGAGDYNEQFF. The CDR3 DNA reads TGTGCCACCTCCCAATGGGGAGCGGGAGACTACAATGAGCAGTTCTTC.

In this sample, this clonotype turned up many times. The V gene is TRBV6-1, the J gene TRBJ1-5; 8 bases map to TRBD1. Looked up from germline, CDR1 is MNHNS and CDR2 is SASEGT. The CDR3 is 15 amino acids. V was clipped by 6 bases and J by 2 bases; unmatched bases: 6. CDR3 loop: CASSTGQGGNQPQHF. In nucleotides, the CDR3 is TGTGCCAGCAGCACAGGACAGGGCGGCAATCAGCCCCAGCATTTT.

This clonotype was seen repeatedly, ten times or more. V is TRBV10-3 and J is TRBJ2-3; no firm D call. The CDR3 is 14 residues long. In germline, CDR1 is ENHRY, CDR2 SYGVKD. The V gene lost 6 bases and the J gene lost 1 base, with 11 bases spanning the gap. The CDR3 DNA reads TGTGCCATCAGGAGAGATCAGGGCACAGATACGCAGTATTTT. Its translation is CAIRRDQGTDTQYF.

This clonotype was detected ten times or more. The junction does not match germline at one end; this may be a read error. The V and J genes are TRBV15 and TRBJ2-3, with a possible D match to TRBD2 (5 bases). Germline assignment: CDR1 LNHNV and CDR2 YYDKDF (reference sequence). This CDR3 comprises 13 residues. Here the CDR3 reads CATSRDEGSQAHF. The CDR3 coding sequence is TGTGCCACCAGCAGAGATGAAGGGAGCCAGGCGCATTTT.

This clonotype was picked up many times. The CDR3 bases are TGTGCCAGCAGAGGGACAGGGTCCGGGGAGCTGTTTTTT. Amino acids: CASRGTGSGELFF. J is TRBJ2-2 and V is TRBV7-9, with 9 positions matching TRBD1. The CDR3 is 13 amino acids. V dropped 6 bases and J dropped 6; count of bases not matched to a gene: 2. Germline V gene lookup returns CDR1 SEHNR and CDR2 FQNEAQ (reference sequence).

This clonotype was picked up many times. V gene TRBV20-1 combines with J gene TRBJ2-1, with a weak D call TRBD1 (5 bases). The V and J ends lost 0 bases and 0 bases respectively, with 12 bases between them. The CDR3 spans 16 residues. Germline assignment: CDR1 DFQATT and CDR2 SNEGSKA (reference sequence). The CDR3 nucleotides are TGCAGTGCTAGAGATTGGGGCGCTAGCTCCTACAATGAGCAGTTCTTC. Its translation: CSARDWGASSYNEQFF.

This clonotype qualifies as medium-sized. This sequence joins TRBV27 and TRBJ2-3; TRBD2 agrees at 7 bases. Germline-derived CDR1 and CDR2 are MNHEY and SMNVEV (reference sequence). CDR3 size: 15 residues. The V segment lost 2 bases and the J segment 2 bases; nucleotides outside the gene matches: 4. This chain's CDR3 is CASSLGAGVTDTQYF. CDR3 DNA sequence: TGTGCCAGCAGTTTAGGGGCGGGGGTCACAGATACGCAGTATTTT.

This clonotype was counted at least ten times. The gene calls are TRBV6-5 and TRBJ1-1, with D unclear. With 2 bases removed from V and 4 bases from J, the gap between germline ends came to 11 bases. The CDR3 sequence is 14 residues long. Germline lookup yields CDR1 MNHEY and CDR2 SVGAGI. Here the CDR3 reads CASSYVYGSTEAFF. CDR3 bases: TGTGCCAGCAGTTACGTTTATGGGAGCACTGAAGCTTTCTTT.